Below are 30 T cell receptor beta chains sequenced from a single sample in a study of circulating and synovial CD4+ cells in juvenile arthritis. Repertoires were generated with immunoSEQ multiplex PCR, while TCRdb's copy carries only in-frame clones and drops some. The sample consists of about 32,000 clones, roughly 95% of them appearing once. The sample comprised CD4+ T cells from blood. These receptors were collected from a human donor with juvenile idiopathic arthritis.

The chain uses TRBV6-5 and TRBJ2-7; D may be TRBD2 (5 bases). This CDR3 is built from 14 residues. From germline, CDR1 is MNHEY and CDR2 SVGAGI. The V gene lost 8 bases and the J gene lost 2 bases, with 16 bases spanning the gap. CDR3 protein: CASLLDGMAYEQYF. The CDR3 DNA follows: TGTGCCAGCTTGTTGGACGGGATGGCCTACGAGCAGTACTTC.

The V call is TRBV5-1, the J call TRBJ2-3; D is perhaps TRBD1 (5 bases). The CDR3 contains 16 residues. V was clipped by 5 bases and J by 4 bases, with 20 bases between them. Germline loops: CDR1 SGHRS, CDR2 YFSETQ. The CDR3 loop is CASRLQTSGFSDTQYF. Here the CDR3 DNA reads TGCGCCAGCAGACTTCAAACATCAGGGTTTTCAGATACGCAGTATTTT.

V gene TRBV15 combines with J gene TRBJ1-2; 8 nucleotides line up with TRBD1. The CDR3 is 13 residues long. The V and J ends lost 1 base and 8 bases, in that order; junction bases with no gene match: 3. CDR1 LNHNV and CDR2 YYDKDF come from the germline V gene (reference sequence). CDR3: CATSRARGLGYTF. DNA of the CDR3: TGTGCCACCAGCAGAGCCAGGGGGCTCGGCTACACCTTC.

The gene calls are TRBV18 and TRBJ2-3; the match to TRBD2 covers 7 bases. Trimming cost V 4 bases and J 1 base; bases outside gene matches: 5. The CDR3 extends over 15 amino acids. Germline CDR1 KGHSH, CDR2 LQKENI. CDR3 sequence (DNA): TGTGCCAGCTCACAGGGACTACAGCGCACAGATACGCAGTATTTT. Residues: CASSQGLQRTDTQYF.

This clone was seen only once. The gene calls are TRBV6-5 and TRBJ2-3, with a possible D match to TRBD2 (6 bases). CDR1 and CDR2 from the germline V gene are MNHEY and SVGAGI. This CDR3 has 15 residues. The V gene lost 5 bases and the J gene lost 10 bases, with 22 bases spanning the gap. CDR3 sequence: CASSPLLAAVQSQYF. The CDR3 nucleotides read TGTGCCAGCAGTCCCCTTTTAGCGGCAGTTCAATCGCAGTATTTT.

The V and J genes are TRBV4-2 and TRBJ2-7; D is unresolved. The ends were cut back, 4 bases at V and 6 bases at J, with 10 bases in the middle. This CDR3 is 12 amino acids long. Germline V lookup: CDR1 LGHNA, CDR2 YNFKEQ. The CDR3: CASSLVSGEQYF. The CDR3 nucleotides are TGTGCCAGCAGCCTGGTCTCGGGCGAGCAGTACTTC.

The chain couples TRBV30 to TRBJ1-5; 7 nucleotides line up with TRBD1. Germline CDR1 GTSNPN, CDR2 SVGIG (reference sequence). J gave up 3 bases and V 5 bases, and 7 bases lay outside the gene matches. The length of the CDR3 is 14 residues. DNA for the CDR3: TGTGCCTGGTCGACAGGGTCCCCCAATCAGCCCCAGCATTTT. Encoded protein: CAWSTGSPNQPQHF.

The chain links TRBV27 to TRBJ2-5, with D possibly being TRBD2 (6 bases). There are 16 residues in the CDR3. The V gene lost 2 bases and the J gene lost 7 bases, with 20 bases spanning the gap. The germline gives CDR1 MNHEY, CDR2 SMNVEV (reference sequence). The CDR3 spells CASSLGGQTDGGTQYF. The CDR3 DNA reads TGTGCCAGCAGTTTAGGAGGGCAAACTGACGGGGGGACCCAGTACTTC.

This rearrangement joins TRBV18 to TRBJ1-1; the match to TRBD1 covers 7 bases. V shed 4 bases, J shed 1 base, and the junction held 9 bases outside the gene matches. The CDR3 length is 16 residues. Germline V gives CDR1 KGHSH, CDR2 LQKENI. The chain's CDR3 is CASSLQQGSSNTEAFF. The CDR3 DNA reads TGTGCCAGCTCACTACAACAGGGGTCCTCGAACACTGAAGCTTTCTTT.

The chain is built from TRBV7-8 and TRBJ2-1, with 13 nucleotides matching TRBD2. The J segment lost 6 bases and the V segment lost 5 bases, leaving 10 bases of the junction unmatched. Germline lookup yields CDR1 SGHVS and CDR2 FQNEAQ. The CDR3 extends over 17 amino acids. The CDR3 spells CASSKDTGTSGTNEQFF. The CDR3 bases are TGTGCCAGCAGCAAGGACACCGGGACTAGCGGGACCAATGAGCAGTTCTTC.

The chain recombines TRBV27 with TRBJ2-7, with a possible D match to TRBD1 (6 bases). The CDR3 spans 13 residues. Germline assignment: CDR1 MNHEY and CDR2 SMNVEV (reference sequence). V dropped 3 bases and J dropped 4 bases, with 10 bases sitting between them. CDR3 in DNA: TGTGCCAGCAGTTTGCGGCAGGGGTACGAGCAGTACTTC. It yields the protein CASSLRQGYEQYF.

The chain uses TRBV11-2 and TRBJ2-7, with 10 positions matching TRBD2. This CDR3 spans 13 amino acids. The V gene's germline CDR1 is SGHAT and CDR2 FQNNGV. The J segment lost 6 bases and the V segment lost 5 bases, leaving 4 bases of the junction unmatched. CDR3 loop: CASSAWTSGEQYF. In DNA form, the CDR3 reads TGTGCCAGCAGCGCCTGGACTAGCGGCGAGCAGTACTTC.

V and J are TRBV9 and TRBJ2-3; 8 nucleotides match TRBD2. Trimming cost V 0 bases and J 1 base; bases outside gene matches: 4. CDR1 and CDR2 (germline): SGDLS, YYNGEE. This CDR3 has 16 amino acids. The CDR3 is CASSVELAVRTDTQYF. As DNA, the CDR3 is TGTGCCAGCAGCGTAGAACTAGCGGTTCGCACAGATACGCAGTATTTT.

This chain links TRBV14 with TRBJ2-7; TRBD2 aligns across 7 bases. This CDR3 has 13 amino acids. In germline, CDR1 is SGHDN, CDR2 FVKESK. Trimming at V came to 6 bases and at J to 4 bases, leaving 6 bases not matched to a gene. The CDR3, as DNA: TGTGCCAGCAGTCGAATCGGGGGGTACGAGCAGTACTTC. Translation: CASSRIGGYEQYF.

The chain links TRBV9 to TRBJ1-1; no reliable D call. Germline V gene lookup returns CDR1 SGDLS and CDR2 YYNGEE. V dropped 0 bases and J dropped 5 bases, with 8 bases sitting between them. This CDR3 spans 13 amino acids. CDR3 nucleotides: TGTGCCAGCAGCGTAGAGATGAGGACTGAAGCTTTCTTT. Translating gives CASSVEMRTEAFF.

This sequence joins TRBV4-2 and TRBJ2-7, with 16 bases identical to TRBD2. The CDR3 extends over 19 amino acids. The junction had 7 bases not matched to a gene; V was cut back by 1 base and J by 1 base. Germline V lookup: CDR1 LGHNA, CDR2 YNFKEQ. The CDR3 sequence is CASSQVSGTSGRGSYEQYF. The CDR3 nucleotides are TGTGCCAGCAGCCAAGTTTCCGGGACTAGCGGGAGGGGGTCCTACGAGCAGTACTTC.

The chain joins TRBV4-2 to TRBJ1-4; D is unresolved. The germline V gene has CDR1 LGHNA and CDR2 YNFKEQ. This CDR3 contains 16 residues. The V end was cut by 0 bases, the J end by 0 bases, with 8 bases between. CDR3 amino acids: CASSQDPLATNEKLFF. For the CDR3, the DNA is TGTGCCAGCAGCCAAGATCCCTTAGCAACTAATGAAAAACTGTTTTTT.

The gene calls are TRBV7-3 and TRBJ1-1; D is possibly TRBD1 (5 bases). V was cut by 2 bases and J by 0 bases, with 7 bases left in between. Germline assignment: CDR1 SGHTA and CDR2 FQGTGA. The CDR3 is 14 residues long. CDR3 coding DNA: TGTGCCAGCAGCTTACAGGGTTTGAACACTGAAGCTTTCTTT. The encoded protein is CASSLQGLNTEAFF.

The J gene is TRBJ2-7, the V gene TRBV16; 8 bases are a match to TRBD1. The CDR3 has 17 amino acids. Germline lookup yields CDR1 KGHSY and CDR2 FQNENV. Trimming removed 0 bases from V and 1 base from J; junction bases left unmatched: 8. The CDR3 reads CASSQSSGQVGSYEQYF. CDR3 nucleotide sequence: TGTGCCAGCAGCCAATCGTCGGGACAGGTAGGGTCCTACGAGCAGTACTTC.

This chain joins TRBV5-1 and TRBJ1-1; D unclear. Germline V gene data show CDR1 as SGHRS and CDR2 as YFSETQ. The V and J ends lost 0 bases and 0 bases respectively, with 12 bases between them. The CDR3 length is 16 residues. Written as DNA, the CDR3 is TGCGCCAGCAGCTTGGGCCCGGAGGGAGTGAACACTGAAGCTTTCTTT. Translated: CASSLGPEGVNTEAFF. The whole variable domain, remainder taken from reference TRBV5-1 and TRBJ1-1, is KAGVTQTPRYLIKTRGQQVTLSCSPISGHRSVSWYQQTPGQGLQFLFEYFSETQRNKGNFPGRFSGRQFSNSRSEMNVSTLELGDSALYLCASSLGPEGVNTEAFFGQGTRLTVV.

This chain connects TRBV7-8 to TRBJ2-1; TRBD2 agrees at 11 bases. The V and J ends lost 8 bases and 9 bases, in that order; junction bases with no gene match: 12. This CDR3 spans 15 amino acids. The germline CDR1 and CDR2 sequences are SGHVS and FQNEAQ. The CDR3 DNA sequence: TGTGCCAGCGGGGACATTAGCGGGAGGGCCAGTGAGCAGTTCTTC. This encodes CASGDISGRASEQFF.

This clone was detected once. The V gene is TRBV28, the J gene TRBJ1-5; 11 nucleotides line up with TRBD1. Trimming cost V 7 bases and J 1 base; bases outside gene matches: 3. The CDR3 is made up of 15 amino acids. CDR1 is MDHEN and CDR2 is SYDVKM in the germline V gene. This CDR3 reads CASKGQGVSNQPQHF. The CDR3 coding sequence is TGTGCCAGCAAGGGACAGGGGGTAAGCAATCAGCCCCAGCATTTT.

The chain has TRBV6-5 and TRBJ2-7; 9 bases match TRBD2. The trim removed 6 bases at V and 4 bases at J, leaving 7 bases unmatched. There are 14 residues in the CDR3. The germline gives CDR1 MNHEY, CDR2 SVGAGI. The CDR3 DNA sequence: TGTGCCAGCAGCCCCGGGACTAGCAAATACGAGCAGTACTTC. It encodes CASSPGTSKYEQYF.

This sequence joins TRBV28 and TRBJ1-4; weak D call: TRBD1 (6 bases). The CDR3 runs 15 residues. Trimming pared 2 bases from V and 5 bases from J, leaving 12 bases between. Per the germline V gene, CDR1 is MDHEN and CDR2 is SYDVKM. The CDR3 DNA reads TGTGCCAGCAGTTTACCTGGGCAGGGGAATGAAAAACTGTTTTTT. Its translation is CASSLPGQGNEKLFF. Based on the CDR3 plus reference TRBV28 and TRBJ1-4, the full variable domain is DVKVTQSSRYLVKRTGEKVFLECVQDMDHENMFWYRQDPGLGLRLIYFSYDVKMKEKGDIPEGYSVSREKKERFSLILESASTNQTSMYLCASSLPGQGNEKLFFGSGTQLSVL.

This chain joins TRBV7-9 and TRBJ1-3, with 8 bases matching TRBD1. CDR3 length: 16 residues. CDR1 and CDR2 from the germline V gene are SEHNR and FQNEAQ (reference sequence). The ends lost 3 bases at V and 2 bases at J; junction bases unmatched: 6. CDR3 amino acids: CASSLAPQGAGNTIYF. CDR3 bases: TGTGCCAGCAGCTTGGCGCCACAGGGGGCTGGAAACACCATATATTTT.

The V call is TRBV7-6, the J call TRBJ2-3, with D perhaps matching TRBD1 (6 bases). Germline lookup yields CDR1 SGHVS and CDR2 FNYEAQ. CDR3 length equals 14 residues. The V gene lost 8 bases and the J gene lost 3 bases, with 15 bases spanning the gap. The CDR3 sequence is CASQGSQGTDTQYF. The CDR3 bases are TGTGCCAGCCAAGGTTCACAGGGAACAGATACGCAGTATTTT.

The chain has TRBV5-1 and TRBJ2-1, with 7 bases lining up with TRBD1. After removal of 0 bases from V and 7 bases from J, the junction contained 7 bases not matched to a gene. CDR3 size: 15 residues. Germline V gene sequence: CDR1 SGHRS, CDR2 YFSETQ. CDR3 nucleotide sequence: TGCGCCAGCAGCTTGGTGTCAGGGGGTTTGAATGAGCAGTTCTTC. Protein sequence: CASSLVSGGLNEQFF.

V is TRBV5-4 and J is TRBJ1-4; 9 bases match TRBD1. V shed 5 bases and J 8 bases; nucleotides not matched to a gene: 7. The CDR3 is 14 residues long. In germline, CDR1 is SGHNT, CDR2 YYREEE (reference sequence). The CDR3 DNA follows: TGTGCCAGCAGAGGACAGGGGATTGGGGAAAAACTGTTTTTT. It specifies CASRGQGIGEKLFF.

The V call is TRBV2, the J call TRBJ1-4, with D possibly being TRBD1 (6 bases). The V and J ends lost 0 bases and 1 base respectively, with 6 bases between them. CDR3 length: 15 amino acids. The germline CDR1 and CDR2 sequences are SNHLY and FYNNEI. CDR3 sequence: CASSEATGTNEKLFF. The CDR3, as DNA: TGTGCCAGCAGTGAAGCGACAGGAACTAATGAAAAACTGTTTTTT.

V is TRBV4-2 and J is TRBJ2-7; 8 bases line up with TRBD1. The V gene end was trimmed by 2 bases and the J gene end by 7 bases; junction bases not matched to a gene: 16. CDR1 and CDR2 from the germline V gene are LGHNA and YNFKEQ. The CDR3 is 17 residues long. DNA of the CDR3: TGTGCCAGCAGCCAAAATCGCCGGAGCAGGGGGCATGGGGAGCAGTACTTC. As protein: CASSQNRRSRGHGEQYF.